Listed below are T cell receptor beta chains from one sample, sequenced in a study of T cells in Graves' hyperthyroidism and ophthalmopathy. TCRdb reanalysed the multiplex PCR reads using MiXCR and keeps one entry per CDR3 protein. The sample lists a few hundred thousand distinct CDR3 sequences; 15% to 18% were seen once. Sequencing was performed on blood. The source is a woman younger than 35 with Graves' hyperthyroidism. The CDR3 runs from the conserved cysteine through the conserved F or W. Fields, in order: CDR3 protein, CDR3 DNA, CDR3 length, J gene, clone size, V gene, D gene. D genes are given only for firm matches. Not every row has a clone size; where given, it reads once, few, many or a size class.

cdr3_aa: CASSWGDRAPGYTF
cdr3_nt: TGCGCCAGCAGCTGGGGGGACAGGGCGCCTGGCTACACCTTC
cdr3_length: 14
j_call: TRBJ1-2
clone_size: -
v_call: TRBV5-1
d_call: TRBD1

cdr3_aa: CSASTGQGWDTIYF
cdr3_nt: TGCAGTGCTTCCACAGGACAGGGTTGGGACACCATATATTTT
cdr3_length: 14
j_call: TRBJ1-3
clone_size: many
v_call: TRBV20-1
d_call: TRBD1

cdr3_aa: CAWSAGLEQPQHF
cdr3_nt: TGTGCCTGGAGTGCAGGGCTGGAGCAGCCCCAGCATTTT
cdr3_length: 13
j_call: TRBJ1-5
clone_size: once
v_call: TRBV30
d_call: -

cdr3_aa: CASSPGTIPYEQYF
cdr3_nt: TGCGCCAGCAGCCCCGGGACTATCCCCTACGAGCAGTACTTC
cdr3_length: 14
j_call: TRBJ2-7
clone_size: many
v_call: TRBV5-1
d_call: TRBD2

cdr3_aa: CASSPSRIRDRSRQPQHF
cdr3_nt: TGTGCCAGCAGTCCAAGCCGGATCCGGGACAGATCCAGGCAGCCCCAGCATTTT
cdr3_length: 18
j_call: TRBJ1-5
clone_size: few
v_call: TRBV28
d_call: TRBD1

cdr3_aa: CASSPTSGAFEQYF
cdr3_nt: TGTGCCAGCAGCCCGACTAGCGGGGCCTTCGAGCAGTACTTC
cdr3_length: 14
j_call: TRBJ2-7
clone_size: -
v_call: TRBV7-2
d_call: TRBD2

cdr3_aa: CATSLGTGSTGELFF
cdr3_nt: TGTGCCACCAGTCTCGGGACAGGGAGCACCGGGGAGCTGTTTTTT
cdr3_length: 15
j_call: TRBJ2-2
clone_size: many
v_call: TRBV15
d_call: TRBD1

cdr3_aa: CASSLEGTGADTQYF
cdr3_nt: TGTGCCAGCAGTTTAGAAGGGACAGGGGCAGATACGCAGTATTTT
cdr3_length: 15
j_call: TRBJ2-3
clone_size: many
v_call: TRBV12-3/TRBV12-4
d_call: TRBD1

cdr3_aa: CASSREGRTGDWDTQYF
cdr3_nt: TGCGCCAGCAGCCGGGAGGGCCGGACAGGAGATTGGGATACGCAGTATTTT
cdr3_length: 17
j_call: TRBJ2-3
clone_size: few
v_call: TRBV5-1
d_call: -

cdr3_aa: CASSEGFSSYNSPLHF
cdr3_nt: TGCGCCAGCAGCGAGGGATTTAGCTCCTATAATTCACCCCTCCACTTT
cdr3_length: 16
j_call: TRBJ1-6
clone_size: -
v_call: TRBV4-1
d_call: -

cdr3_aa: CASQTSGTGTYEQYF
cdr3_nt: TGCGCCAGTCAAACCTCCGGGACAGGGACTTACGAGCAGTACTTC
cdr3_length: 15
j_call: TRBJ2-7
clone_size: many
v_call: TRBV5-1
d_call: TRBD1

cdr3_aa: CASSFYAVAGAGETQYF
cdr3_nt: TGTGCCAGCAGTTTTTATGCGGTAGCGGGAGCGGGAGAGACCCAGTACTTC
cdr3_length: 17
j_call: TRBJ2-5
clone_size: -
v_call: TRBV12-3/TRBV12-4
d_call: TRBD2

cdr3_aa: CASSALPGGGRVETQYF
cdr3_nt: TGTGCCAGCAGCGCCCTCCCGGGGGGAGGGCGCGTGGAGACCCAGTACTTC
cdr3_length: 17
j_call: TRBJ2-5
clone_size: few
v_call: TRBV9
d_call: TRBD2

cdr3_aa: CSATALASYNEQFF
cdr3_nt: TGCAGTGCTACGGCCCTAGCGTCCTACAATGAGCAGTTCTTC
cdr3_length: 14
j_call: TRBJ2-1
clone_size: many
v_call: TRBV20-1
d_call: -

cdr3_aa: CASRSGSADTGELFF
cdr3_nt: TGCGCCAGCAGGTCAGGGTCTGCGGACACCGGGGAGCTGTTTTTT
cdr3_length: 15
j_call: TRBJ2-2
clone_size: many
v_call: TRBV5-1
d_call: -

cdr3_aa: CASSLRGTGIGETQYF
cdr3_nt: TGTGCCAGCAGCTTGAGGGGGACAGGCATTGGGGAGACCCAGTACTTC
cdr3_length: 16
j_call: TRBJ2-5
clone_size: many
v_call: TRBV11-3
d_call: TRBD1

cdr3_aa: CASSPRTNNEQFF
cdr3_nt: TGTGCCAGCAGCCCCCGAACGAACAATGAGCAGTTCTTC
cdr3_length: 13
j_call: TRBJ2-1
clone_size: -
v_call: TRBV4-2
d_call: -

cdr3_aa: CASRMVPRDRGGKIDTQYF
cdr3_nt: TGTGCCAGCAGGATGGTACCCCGGGACAGGGGGGGGAAGATAGATACGCAGTATTTT
cdr3_length: 19
j_call: TRBJ2-3
clone_size: many
v_call: TRBV6-1
d_call: TRBD1

cdr3_aa: CASTLKGVAGGPGEQFF
cdr3_nt: TGTGCCAGCACCCTGAAGGGGGTAGCGGGGGGGCCAGGAGAGCAGTTCTTC
cdr3_length: 17
j_call: TRBJ2-1
clone_size: many
v_call: TRBV6-1
d_call: TRBD2

cdr3_aa: CASSPGQGGQPQHF
cdr3_nt: TGCGCCAGCAGCCCGGGACAGGGCGGACAGCCCCAGCATTTT
cdr3_length: 14
j_call: TRBJ1-5
clone_size: -
v_call: TRBV5-1
d_call: TRBD1

cdr3_aa: CASSFPDRVSDEQFF
cdr3_nt: TGTGCCAGCAGTTTCCCGGACAGGGTAAGCGATGAGCAGTTCTTC
cdr3_length: 15
j_call: TRBJ2-1
clone_size: many
v_call: TRBV12-3/TRBV12-4
d_call: TRBD1

cdr3_aa: CASSYQTGKIGYTF
cdr3_nt: TGTGCCAGCAGTTACCAGACAGGGAAAATTGGCTACACCTTC
cdr3_length: 14
j_call: TRBJ1-2
clone_size: few
v_call: TRBV12-3/TRBV12-4
d_call: TRBD1

cdr3_aa: CASSRRVIFYGYTF
cdr3_nt: TGTGCCAGCAGCCGTAGGGTAATCTTCTATGGCTACACCTTC
cdr3_length: 14
j_call: TRBJ1-2
clone_size: many
v_call: TRBV5-6
d_call: -

cdr3_aa: CASSGASDAAGGYTF
cdr3_nt: TGTGCCAGCAGCGGCGCCTCGGACGCGGCGGGTGGCTACACCTTC
cdr3_length: 15
j_call: TRBJ1-2
clone_size: -
v_call: TRBV6-4
d_call: -

cdr3_aa: CASSPSRLSTDTQYF
cdr3_nt: TGTGCCAGCAGTCCCTCCCGGCTTAGCACAGATACGCAGTATTTT
cdr3_length: 15
j_call: TRBJ2-3
clone_size: many
v_call: TRBV12-3/TRBV12-4
d_call: -

cdr3_aa: CSARDEAGRSYEQYF
cdr3_nt: TGCAGTGCTAGAGATGAGGCAGGACGATCCTACGAGCAGTACTTC
cdr3_length: 15
j_call: TRBJ2-7
clone_size: many
v_call: TRBV20-1
d_call: -

cdr3_aa: CASSLIGTRGSRTDTQYF
cdr3_nt: TGTGCCAGCAGTTTAATTGGGACAAGGGGCAGCAGGACAGATACGCAGTATTTT
cdr3_length: 18
j_call: TRBJ2-3
clone_size: many
v_call: TRBV12-3/TRBV12-4
d_call: -

cdr3_aa: CASGLDPTHILTTNEKLFF
cdr3_nt: TGTGCTAGTGGTTTGGATCCTACACACATACTTACAACTAATGAAAAACTGTTTTTT
cdr3_length: 19
j_call: TRBJ1-4
clone_size: many
v_call: TRBV12-5
d_call: -

cdr3_aa: CASSYSPNTEAFF
cdr3_nt: TGTGCCAGCAGTTACTCCCCGAACACTGAAGCTTTCTTT
cdr3_length: 13
j_call: TRBJ1-1
clone_size: few
v_call: TRBV28
d_call: -